These T cell receptor beta chains were read from a single sample in a study of blood T cell repertoires in COVID-19. Clones were sequenced by immunoSEQ multiplex PCR, and TCRdb holds only the in-frame ones, with some missing. The table has 350,000 to 550,000 clones, around 89% seen once. The sample taken for sequencing was PBMCs or T cells enriched from blood (not recorded which). All receptors derive from a man aged 25 to 40 who had recovered from COVID-19. Each CDR3 is given with its conserved first and last residue. D genes are given only for firm matches.

j_gene: TRBJ2-3
d_gene: -
v_gene: TRBV2
CDR3aa: CASRREESDTQYF

j_gene: TRBJ2-3
d_gene: -
v_gene: TRBV9
CDR3aa: CASSVATGVESTDTQYF

j_gene: TRBJ2-1
d_gene: TRBD2
v_gene: TRBV3-1/TRBV3-2
CDR3aa: CASSPRTSGSWGPEQFF

j_gene: TRBJ1-2
d_gene: -
v_gene: TRBV6-5
CDR3aa: CASSLQGNYGYTF

j_gene: TRBJ1-4
d_gene: -
v_gene: TRBV7-9
CDR3aa: CASSLAGAEKLFF

j_gene: TRBJ1-5
d_gene: -
v_gene: TRBV30
CDR3aa: CAWNPTGGATVQPQHF

j_gene: TRBJ1-6
d_gene: -
v_gene: TRBV6-5
CDR3aa: CASPESSYNSPLHF

j_gene: TRBJ1-1
d_gene: -
v_gene: TRBV28
CDR3aa: CASMVTRGQKNTEAFF

j_gene: TRBJ2-3
d_gene: TRBD2
v_gene: TRBV12-5
CDR3aa: CASGSWTSGTDTQYF

j_gene: TRBJ2-2
d_gene: -
v_gene: TRBV9
CDR3aa: CASSELEGLVTGELFF

j_gene: TRBJ1-6
d_gene: TRBD1
v_gene: TRBV30
CDR3aa: CAWSVGTGNSPLHF

j_gene: TRBJ2-2
d_gene: -
v_gene: TRBV30
CDR3aa: CAWRPGKNSGELFF

j_gene: TRBJ1-1
d_gene: TRBD1
v_gene: TRBV29-1
CDR3aa: CSVDLGQGTEAFF

j_gene: TRBJ1-3
d_gene: TRBD1
v_gene: TRBV7-6
CDR3aa: CASSLDRSSGNTIYF

j_gene: TRBJ2-1
d_gene: -
v_gene: TRBV19
CDR3aa: CASSIESLLSYNEQFF

j_gene: TRBJ1-2
d_gene: TRBD1
v_gene: TRBV27
CDR3aa: CASSLQGAGNYGYTF

j_gene: TRBJ2-1
d_gene: TRBD1
v_gene: TRBV9
CDR3aa: CASSVNLGRGLLNEQFF

j_gene: TRBJ2-1
d_gene: -
v_gene: TRBV3-1/TRBV3-2
CDR3aa: CASSPDGANEQFF

j_gene: TRBJ1-2
d_gene: -
v_gene: TRBV3-1/TRBV3-2
CDR3aa: CASSQAGASKGYTF

j_gene: TRBJ2-5
d_gene: TRBD1
v_gene: TRBV5-6
CDR3aa: CASSSTSGTGLETQYF

j_gene: TRBJ2-1
d_gene: TRBD1
v_gene: TRBV5-1
CDR3aa: CASSQGQGARNEQFF

j_gene: TRBJ2-2
d_gene: TRBD1
v_gene: TRBV5-1
CDR3aa: CASSTGQFGLTGELFF

j_gene: TRBJ2-7
d_gene: TRBD2
v_gene: TRBV5-1
CDR3aa: CASRAVFAVAGGRVEQYF

j_gene: TRBJ1-1
d_gene: -
v_gene: TRBV28
CDR3aa: CASRTPRLRAGLPFGTEAFF

j_gene: TRBJ1-2
d_gene: TRBD1
v_gene: TRBV4-2
CDR3aa: CASSQDLVVITGGFGYTF

j_gene: TRBJ1-3
d_gene: -
v_gene: TRBV12-5
CDR3aa: CASGFPGHTIYF

j_gene: TRBJ1-2
d_gene: -
v_gene: TRBV5-6
CDR3aa: CASSQTGSGYTF

j_gene: TRBJ1-1
d_gene: -
v_gene: TRBV7-9
CDR3aa: CASSPGDTEAFF

j_gene: TRBJ1-2
d_gene: TRBD1
v_gene: TRBV29-1
CDR3aa: CSVGDRVVSGYTF

j_gene: TRBJ2-3
d_gene: TRBD2
v_gene: TRBV18
CDR3aa: CASSPGGTDTQYF

j_gene: TRBJ1-2
d_gene: -
v_gene: TRBV2
CDR3aa: CASSLTGSSGYTF

j_gene: TRBJ2-7
d_gene: TRBD2
v_gene: TRBV10-3
CDR3aa: CAISFPTSGSKRYEQYF

j_gene: TRBJ2-7
d_gene: TRBD1
v_gene: TRBV18
CDR3aa: CASSPRDRVSYEQYF

j_gene: TRBJ2-5
d_gene: TRBD2
v_gene: TRBV11-1
CDR3aa: CASSSTSGLQETQYF

j_gene: TRBJ1-2
d_gene: -
v_gene: TRBV18
CDR3aa: CASSPTGENYGYTF

j_gene: TRBJ2-7
d_gene: -
v_gene: TRBV5-1
CDR3aa: CASSLTSGGSEQYF